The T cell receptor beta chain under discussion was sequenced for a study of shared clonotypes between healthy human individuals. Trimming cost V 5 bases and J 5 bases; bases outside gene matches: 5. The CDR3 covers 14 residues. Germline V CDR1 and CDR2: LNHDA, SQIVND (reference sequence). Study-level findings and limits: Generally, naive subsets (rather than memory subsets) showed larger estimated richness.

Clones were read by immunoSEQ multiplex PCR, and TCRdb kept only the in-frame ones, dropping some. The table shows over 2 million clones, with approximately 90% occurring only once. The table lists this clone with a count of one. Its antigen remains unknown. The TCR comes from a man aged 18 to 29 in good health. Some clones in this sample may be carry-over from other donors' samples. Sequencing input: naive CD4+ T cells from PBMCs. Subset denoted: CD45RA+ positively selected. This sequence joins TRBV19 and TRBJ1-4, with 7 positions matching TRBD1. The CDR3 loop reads CASSPGQMNEKLFF. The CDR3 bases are TGTGCCAGTAGTCCGGGACAGATGAATGAAAAACTGTTTTTT.